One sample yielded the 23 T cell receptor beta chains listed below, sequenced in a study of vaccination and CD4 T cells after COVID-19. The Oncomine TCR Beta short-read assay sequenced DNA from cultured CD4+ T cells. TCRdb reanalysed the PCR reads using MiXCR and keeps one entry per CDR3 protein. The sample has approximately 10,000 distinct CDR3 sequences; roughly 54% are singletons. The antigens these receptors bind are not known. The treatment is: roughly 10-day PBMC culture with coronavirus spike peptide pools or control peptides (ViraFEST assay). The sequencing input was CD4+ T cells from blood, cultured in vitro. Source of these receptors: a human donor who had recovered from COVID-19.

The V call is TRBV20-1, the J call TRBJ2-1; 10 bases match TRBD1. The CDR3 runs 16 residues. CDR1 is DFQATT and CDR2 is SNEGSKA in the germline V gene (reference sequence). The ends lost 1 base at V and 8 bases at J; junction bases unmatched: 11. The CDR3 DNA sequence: TGCAGTGCTAGAGCAGGGGGAGGGACAGGGGACCATGAGCAGTTCTTC. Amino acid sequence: CSARAGGGTGDHEQFF.

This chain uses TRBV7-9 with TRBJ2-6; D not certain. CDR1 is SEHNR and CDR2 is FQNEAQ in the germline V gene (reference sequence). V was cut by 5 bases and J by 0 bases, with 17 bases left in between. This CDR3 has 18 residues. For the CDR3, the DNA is TGTGCCAGCAGCACCTCTAGGTATCTCCGCTCTGGGGCCAACGTCCTGACTTTC. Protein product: CASSTSRYLRSGANVLTF.

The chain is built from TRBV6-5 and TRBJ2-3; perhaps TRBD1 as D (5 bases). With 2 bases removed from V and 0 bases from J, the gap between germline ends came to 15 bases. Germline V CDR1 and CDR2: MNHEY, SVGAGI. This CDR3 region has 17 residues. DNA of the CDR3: TGTGCCAGCAGTTACCCCATAGTGCAGGGAAGCACAGATACGCAGTATTTT. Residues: CASSYPIVQGSTDTQYF.

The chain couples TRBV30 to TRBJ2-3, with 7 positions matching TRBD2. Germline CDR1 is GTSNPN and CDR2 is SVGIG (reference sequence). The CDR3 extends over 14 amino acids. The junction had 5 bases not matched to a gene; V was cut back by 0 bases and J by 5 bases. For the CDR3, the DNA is TGTGCCTGGAGTGTATGGGGGGGGGGAGATACGCAGTATTTT. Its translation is CAWSVWGGGDTQYF. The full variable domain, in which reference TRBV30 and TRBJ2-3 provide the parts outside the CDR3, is SQTIHQWPATLVQPVGSPLSLECTVEGTSNPNLYWYRQAAGRGLQLLFYSVGIGQISSEVPQNLSASRPQDRQFILSSKKLLLSDSGFYLCAWSVWGGGDTQYFGPGTRLTVL.

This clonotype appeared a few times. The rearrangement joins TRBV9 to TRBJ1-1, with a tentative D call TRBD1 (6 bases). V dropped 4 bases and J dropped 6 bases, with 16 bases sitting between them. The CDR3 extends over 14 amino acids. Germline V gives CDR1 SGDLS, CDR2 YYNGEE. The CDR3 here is CASSHRDAGAEAFF. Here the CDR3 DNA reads TGTGCCAGCAGCCACCGGGACGCAGGGGCTGAAGCTTTCTTT.

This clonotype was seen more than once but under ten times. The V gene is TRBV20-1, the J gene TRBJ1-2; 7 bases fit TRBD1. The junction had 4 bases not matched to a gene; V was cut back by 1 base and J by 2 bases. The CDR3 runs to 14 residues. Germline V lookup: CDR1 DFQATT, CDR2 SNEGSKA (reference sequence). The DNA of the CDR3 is TGCAGTGCTAGAGGGACAGGTTCCAACTATGGCTACACCTTC. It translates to CSARGTGSNYGYTF.

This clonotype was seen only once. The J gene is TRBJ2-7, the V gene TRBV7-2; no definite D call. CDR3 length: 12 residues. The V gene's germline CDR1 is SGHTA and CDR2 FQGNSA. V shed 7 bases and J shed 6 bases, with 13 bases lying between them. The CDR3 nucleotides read TGTGCCAGCACCGTCCCGAAGGGCGAGCAGTACTTC. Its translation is CASTVPKGEQYF.

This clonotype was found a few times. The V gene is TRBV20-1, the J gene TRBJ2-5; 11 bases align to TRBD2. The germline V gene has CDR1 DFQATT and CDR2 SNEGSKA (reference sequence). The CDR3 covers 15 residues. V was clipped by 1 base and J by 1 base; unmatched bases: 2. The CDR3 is CSARALAGGQETQYF. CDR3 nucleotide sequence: TGCAGTGCTAGAGCCCTAGCGGGGGGCCAAGAGACCCAGTACTTC.

The CDR3 is CSAGREEFETQYF. The CDR3 nucleotides are TGCAGTGCTGGTCGGGAGGAGTTTGAGACCCAGTACTTC. The gene calls are TRBV20-1 and TRBJ2-5; 7 nucleotides line up with TRBD2. CDR3 length equals 13 residues. The junction had 8 bases not matched to a gene; V was cut back by 5 bases and J by 5 bases. Germline V lookup: CDR1 DFQATT, CDR2 SNEGSKA (reference sequence).

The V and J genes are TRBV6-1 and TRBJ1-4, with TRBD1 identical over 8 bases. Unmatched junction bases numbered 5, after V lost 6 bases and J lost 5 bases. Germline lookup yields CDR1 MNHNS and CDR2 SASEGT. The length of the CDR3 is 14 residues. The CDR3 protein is CASREAGGNEKLFF. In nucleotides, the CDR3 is TGTGCCAGCAGGGAGGCAGGGGGCAATGAAAAACTGTTTTTT.

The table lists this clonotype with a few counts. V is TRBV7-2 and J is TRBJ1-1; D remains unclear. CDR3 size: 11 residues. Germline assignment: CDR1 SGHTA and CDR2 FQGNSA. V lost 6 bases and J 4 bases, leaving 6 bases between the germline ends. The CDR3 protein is CASRAATEAFF. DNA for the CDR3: TGTGCCAGCAGGGCCGCCACTGAAGCTTTCTTT.

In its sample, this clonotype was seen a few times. CDR3 coding DNA: TGTGCCAGCAGTTACGGCAGAGGTCGAGCTTTCTTT. Its translation: CASSYGRGRAFF. The chain carries TRBV6-2 or TRBV6-3 and TRBJ1-1; D not resolved. The V gene's germline CDR1 is MNHEY and CDR2 SVGEGT. V lost 2 bases and J lost 10, with 11 bases in between. The CDR3 runs to 12 residues.

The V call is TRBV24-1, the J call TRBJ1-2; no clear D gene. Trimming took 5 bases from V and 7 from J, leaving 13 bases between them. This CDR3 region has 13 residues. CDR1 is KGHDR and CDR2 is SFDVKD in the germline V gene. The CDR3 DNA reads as TGTGCCACCAGTGTACCGGGCAGGCCTGGCTACACCTTC. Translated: CATSVPGRPGYTF.

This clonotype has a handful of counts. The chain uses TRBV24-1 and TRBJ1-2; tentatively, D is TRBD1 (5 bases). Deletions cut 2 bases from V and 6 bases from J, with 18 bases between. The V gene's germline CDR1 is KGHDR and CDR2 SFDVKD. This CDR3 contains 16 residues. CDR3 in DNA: TGTGCCACCAGTGATTCCGTGGGGGAAGGGGTGCATGGCTACACCTTC. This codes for CATSDSVGEGVHGYTF.

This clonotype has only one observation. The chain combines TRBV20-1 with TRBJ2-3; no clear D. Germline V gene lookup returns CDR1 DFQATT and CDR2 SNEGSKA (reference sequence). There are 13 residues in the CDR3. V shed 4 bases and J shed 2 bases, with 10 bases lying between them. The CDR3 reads CSATVGSTDTQYF. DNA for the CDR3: TGCAGTGCTACCGTAGGGTCCACAGATACGCAGTATTTT.

The CDR3 bases are TGCAGTGCTACCCAAGGGAGTGTTAGCACAGATACGCAGTATTTT. This gives the protein CSATQGSVSTDTQYF. The chain uses TRBV20-1 and TRBJ2-3; maybe TRBD2 (5 bases). This CDR3 has 15 amino acids. Germline lookup yields CDR1 DFQATT and CDR2 SNEGSKA (reference sequence). The ends were cut back, 4 bases at V and 0 bases at J, with 14 bases in the middle.

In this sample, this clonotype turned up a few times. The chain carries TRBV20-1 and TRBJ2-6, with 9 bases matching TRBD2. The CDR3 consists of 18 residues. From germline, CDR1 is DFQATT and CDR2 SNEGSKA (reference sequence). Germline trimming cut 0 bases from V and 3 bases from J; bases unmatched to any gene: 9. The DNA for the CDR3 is TGCAGTGCTAGAGATGGGCTAGCGGGATATAGTGGGGCCAACGTCCTGACTTTC. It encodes CSARDGLAGYSGANVLTF.

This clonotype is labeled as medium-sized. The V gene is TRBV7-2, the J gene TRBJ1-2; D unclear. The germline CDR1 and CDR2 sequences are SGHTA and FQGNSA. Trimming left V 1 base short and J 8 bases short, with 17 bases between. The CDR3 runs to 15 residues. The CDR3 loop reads CASSLDPRSTGGYTF. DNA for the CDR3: TGTGCCAGCAGCTTAGACCCACGAAGTACGGGGGGCTACACCTTC. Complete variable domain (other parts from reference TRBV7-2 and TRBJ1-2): GAGVSQSPSNKVTEKGKDVELRCDPISGHTALYWYRQSLGQGLEFLIYFQGNSAPDKSGLPSDRFSAERTGGSVSTLTIQRTQQEDSAVYLCASSLDPRSTGGYTFGSGTRLTVV.

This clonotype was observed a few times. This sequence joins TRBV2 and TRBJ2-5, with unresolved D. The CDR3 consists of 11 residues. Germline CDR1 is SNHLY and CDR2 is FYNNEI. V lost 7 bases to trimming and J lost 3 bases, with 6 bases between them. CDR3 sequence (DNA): TGTGCCAGCATGCTTAAAGAGACCCAGTACTTC. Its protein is CASMLKETQYF.

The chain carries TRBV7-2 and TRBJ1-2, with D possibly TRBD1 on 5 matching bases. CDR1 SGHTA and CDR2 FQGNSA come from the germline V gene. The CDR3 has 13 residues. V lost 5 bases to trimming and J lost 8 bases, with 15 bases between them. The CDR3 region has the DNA TGTGCCAGCAGCCCTCCCGGGACTCGGGGCTACACCTTC. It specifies CASSPPGTRGYTF.

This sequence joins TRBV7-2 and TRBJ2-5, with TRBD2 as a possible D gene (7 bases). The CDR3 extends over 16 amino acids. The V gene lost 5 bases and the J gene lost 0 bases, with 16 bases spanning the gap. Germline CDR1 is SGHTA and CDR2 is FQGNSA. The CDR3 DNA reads TGTGCCAGCAGCCCGGGTGGGAGGGGGAACCAAGAGACCCAGTACTTC. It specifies CASSPGGRGNQETQYF.

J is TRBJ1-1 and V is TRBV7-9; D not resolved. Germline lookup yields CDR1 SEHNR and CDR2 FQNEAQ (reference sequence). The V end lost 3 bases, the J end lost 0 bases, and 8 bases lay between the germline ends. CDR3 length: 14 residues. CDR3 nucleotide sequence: TGTGCCAGCAGCTTGCCGGGGATGAACACTGAAGCTTTCTTT. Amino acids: CASSLPGMNTEAFF.

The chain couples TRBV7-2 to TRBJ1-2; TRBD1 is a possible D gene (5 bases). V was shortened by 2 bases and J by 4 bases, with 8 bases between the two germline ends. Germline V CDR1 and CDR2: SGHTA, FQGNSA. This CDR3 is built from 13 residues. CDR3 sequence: CASSLRGLYGYTF. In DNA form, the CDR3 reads TGTGCCAGCAGCTTAAGGGGCCTCTATGGCTACACCTTC.